These T cell receptor beta chains were read from a single sample in a study of T-cell reconstitution after alpha-beta-depleted transplantation in children. Each CDR3 protein is one row after TCRdb ran MiXCR on the PCR reads. This table has under 300,000 distinct CDR3 sequences, more than 9% appearing once. The sample in question was peripheral blood, obtained 180 days after TCRalphabeta/CD19-depleted stem cell transplant. The receptors come from a male patient under 10 years old who had a stem cell transplant for chronic granulomatous disease, so the T cells may come from the graft donor. Both conserved end residues are part of each CDR3. A D gene is named only where the DNA matches it firmly. The size field is filled for only some rows; it gives once, few, many or a size class.

size	V	D	J	CDR3	DNA
many	TRBV12-3/TRBV12-4	TRBD1	TRBJ1-1	CASSSTDRTNTEAFF	TGTGCCAGCAGCTCGACGGACAGGACGAACACTGAAGCTTTCTTT
NA	TRBV12-3/TRBV12-4	NA	TRBJ1-1	CASRGPVWDTEAFF	TGTGCCAGCAGGGGCCCGGTATGGGACACTGAAGCTTTCTTT
many	TRBV24-1	NA	TRBJ2-5	CATAQDSRQETQYF	TGTGCCACCGCTCAGGACAGTCGCCAAGAGACCCAGTACTTC
many	TRBV24-1	TRBD2	TRBJ2-5	CATATSGRETQYF	TGTGCCACCGCAACTAGCGGGCGAGAGACCCAGTACTTC
many	TRBV13	NA	TRBJ2-7	CASSFAGTEQYF	TGTGCCAGCAGCTTTGCGGGAACCGAGCAGTACTTC
many	TRBV5-1	NA	TRBJ2-7	CASSLGWGAPSYEQYF	TGCGCCAGCAGCTTGGGTTGGGGGGCACCATCCTACGAGCAGTACTTC
many	TRBV6-1	TRBD1	TRBJ2-2	CASSRDRRGSGELFF	TGTGCCAGCAGCCGGGACAGAAGGGGGTCCGGGGAGCTGTTTTTT
many	TRBV12-3/TRBV12-4	TRBD1	TRBJ2-1	CASSSTRQGLWFF	TGTGCCAGCAGTTCCACCCGACAGGGGCTTTGGTTCTTC
many	TRBV5-1	TRBD1	TRBJ2-7	CASSGTGQSYEQYF	TGCGCCAGCAGCGGGACAGGTCAGTCCTACGAGCAGTACTTC
many	TRBV5-4	NA	TRBJ2-3	CASSSRPGTDTQYF	TGTGCCAGCAGCTCCAGACCGGGCACAGATACGCAGTATTTT
many	TRBV12-3/TRBV12-4	NA	TRBJ1-6	CASSPGRVNSPLHF	TGTGCCAGCAGCCCAGGGAGGGTTAATTCACCCCTCCACTTT
many	TRBV6-5	NA	TRBJ2-7	CASSAYGFYEQYF	TGTGCCAGCAGCGCTTATGGGTTCTACGAGCAGTACTTC
NA	TRBV9	TRBD1	TRBJ2-3	CASSETRQGFTDTQYF	TGTGCCAGCAGCGAGACGAGACAGGGATTTACAGATACGCAGTATTTT
NA	TRBV18	TRBD1	TRBJ1-3	CASSPYAKDRSSGNTIYF	TGTGCCAGCTCACCATATGCAAAGGACAGGAGCTCTGGAAACACCATATATTTT
many	TRBV15	TRBD2	TRBJ2-1	CATSPSGGPPRDEQFF	TGTGCCACCAGCCCGAGCGGGGGCCCACCGAGGGATGAGCAGTTCTTC
NA	TRBV19	NA	TRBJ2-5	CASSIGTKETQYF	TGTGCCAGTAGTATCGGGACAAAAGAGACCCAGTACTTC
NA	TRBV18	NA	TRBJ2-2	CASSPTGSAGELFF	TGTGCCAGCTCACCCACAGGGTCGGCCGGGGAGCTGTTTTTT
many	TRBV7-9	NA	TRBJ1-5	CASSRGLNQPQHF	TGTGCCAGCAGTCGAGGACTCAATCAGCCCCAGCATTTT
many	TRBV15	NA	TRBJ2-6	CATSRDRSSGANVLTF	TGTGCCACCAGCAGAGACAGGAGTTCTGGGGCCAACGTCCTGACTTTC
many	TRBV12-3/TRBV12-4	TRBD1	TRBJ2-7	CASSNRGRYEQYF	TGTGCCAGCAGTAACAGGGGGCGGTACGAGCAGTACTTC
many	TRBV7-2	NA	TRBJ1-6	CASSGGRTYNSPLHF	TGTGCCAGCAGCGGTGGACGGACCTATAATTCACCCCTCCACTTT
many	TRBV20-1	TRBD2	TRBJ2-1	CSARLASGRTYNEQFF	TGCAGTGCTAGATTGGCTAGCGGGAGGACTTACAATGAGCAGTTCTTC
many	TRBV28	TRBD1	TRBJ2-7	CASSLSGTGGYEQYF	TGTGCCAGCAGTTTATCCGGGACAGGGGGCTACGAGCAGTACTTC
many	TRBV11-2	NA	TRBJ2-3	CASSSGYREASTDTQYF	TGTGCCAGCAGCTCGGGTTATCGCGAAGCTAGCACAGATACGCAGTATTTT
many	TRBV7-2	NA	TRBJ2-1	CASRGSPLGNEQFF	TGTGCCAGCAGAGGCTCCCCGCTGGGAAATGAGCAGTTCTTC
many	TRBV20-1	NA	TRBJ2-5	CSARVVLGWETQYF	TGCAGTGCTAGAGTGGTACTAGGTTGGGAGACCCAGTACTTC
few	TRBV5-4	TRBD2	TRBJ2-2	CASSFPLLAGGQDTGELFF	TGTGCCAGCAGCTTTCCTCTCCTAGCGGGGGGGCAGGACACCGGGGAGCTGTTTTTT
many	TRBV5-1	TRBD1	TRBJ2-7	CASSLVARGLTYEQYF	TGCGCCAGCAGCTTGGTGGCTAGGGGGCTCACCTACGAGCAGTACTTC
many	TRBV29-1	NA	TRBJ2-3	CSVSGTDTQYF	TGCAGCGTGAGCGGTACAGATACGCAGTATTTT
many	TRBV7-8	TRBD1	TRBJ2-7	CASRQRQGESYEQYF	TGTGCCAGCAGGCAAAGACAGGGGGAATCCTACGAGCAGTACTTC
few	TRBV29-1	NA	TRBJ1-1	CSVSPGLGPGEAFF	TGCAGCGTCTCCCCGGGCCTGGGGCCGGGTGAAGCTTTCTTT
many	TRBV3-1	NA	TRBJ2-1	CASSQDALFVAGMDNEQFF	TGTGCCAGCAGCCAAGATGCCCTATTTGTGGCGGGAATGGATAATGAGCAGTTCTTC
many	TRBV29-1	NA	TRBJ2-5	CSPPFGETQYF	TGCAGCCCCCCGTTTGGGGAGACCCAGTACTTC
many	TRBV6-5	NA	TRBJ1-2	CASGFPYGYTF	TGTGCCAGCGGTTTCCCCTATGGCTACACCTTC
many	TRBV27	NA	TRBJ2-1	CASSPRMNEQFF	TGTGCCAGCAGCCCCCGAATGAATGAGCAGTTCTTC
many	TRBV2	TRBD1	TRBJ1-2	CASEKGTGGYGYTF	TGTGCCAGCGAGAAAGGGACAGGGGGCTATGGCTACACCTTC
many	TRBV6-1	NA	TRBJ2-3	CAIALTSGGTQYF	TGTGCCATCGCTCTGACTAGTGGCGGTACGCAGTATTTT
many	TRBV18	TRBD1	TRBJ2-7	CASSPGTGGFEQYF	TGTGCCAGCTCACCGGGGACAGGGGGCTTCGAGCAGTACTTC
many	TRBV10-2	TRBD2	TRBJ2-1	CASIQAGAYNEQFF	TGCGCCAGCATACAAGCGGGAGCATACAATGAGCAGTTCTTC
NA	TRBV19	NA	TRBJ2-6	CASSIVVSGANVLTF	TGTGCCAGTAGTATAGTTGTCTCTGGGGCCAACGTCCTGACTTTC
many	TRBV12-5	NA	TRBJ2-1	CASGFPSEQFF	TGTGCTAGTGGTTTCCCGTCTGAGCAGTTCTTC
few	TRBV5-6	TRBD1	TRBJ2-1	CASSFRDREDNEQFF	TGTGCCAGCAGCTTCCGGGACAGAGAGGATAATGAGCAGTTCTTC
many	TRBV29-1	NA	TRBJ2-7	CSVQLDSREGQYF	TGCAGCGTTCAACTCGACTCTCGAGAGGGGCAGTACTTC
many	TRBV28	NA	TRBJ1-3	CASSLWTGGNTIYF	TGTGCCAGCAGTTTATGGACGGGGGGAAACACCATATATTTT
many	TRBV5-1	TRBD1	TRBJ2-5	CASRFGTEETQYF	TGCGCCAGCAGGTTTGGGACAGAAGAGACCCAGTACTTC
few	TRBV29-1	NA	TRBJ2-4	CSVEETKNIQYF	TGCAGCGTTGAAGAAACCAAAAACATTCAGTACTTC
NA	TRBV12-3/TRBV12-4	TRBD1	TRBJ1-3	CASRLTGASSGNTIYF	TGTGCCAGCAGATTGACAGGGGCTTCATCTGGAAACACCATATATTTT
many	TRBV12-3/TRBV12-4	NA	TRBJ2-7	CASSFTLSDEQYF	TGTGCCAGCAGTTTCACCCTCAGCGACGAGCAGTACTTC